This is a list of T cell receptor beta chains from one sample in a study of immune cell composition in non-small cell lung cancer. Assay: immunoSEQ multiplex PCR; the TCRdb copy retains only in-frame clones and omits some. This sample has 2,500 to 3,500 clones; approximately 79% occur once, and the top ten carry approximately 40%. The sequenced sample consisted of lung tumor tissue. The receptor set was obtained from a human donor with non-small cell lung cancer. CDR3s include the opening cysteine and the closing phenylalanine or tryptophan. The D gene is left open where the match is weak. Clone size is not always given. Where it is, it says once, few, many or a class for expanded clones.

clone size	J gene	V gene	CDR3 length	D gene	CDR3 DNA	CDR3 protein
.	TRBJ1-2	TRBV2	15	.	TGTGCCAGCAGTGGGATAACAGAAAGTAACTATGGCTACACCTTC	CASSGITESNYGYTF
few	TRBJ1-2	TRBV11-2	15	TRBD1	TGTGCCAGCAGCGTCGGGACAGGGCTAAACTATGGCTACACCTTC	CASSVGTGLNYGYTF
.	TRBJ1-5	TRBV27	14	TRBD1	TGTGCCAGCTCCGGGACAGGGTTTACTCAGCCCCAGCATTTT	CASSGTGFTQPQHF